These 25 T cell receptor beta chains came from one sample sequenced in a study of blood T cell repertoires in COVID-19. TCRdb's table, derived via immunoSEQ multiplex PCR, lists solely in-frame clones and lacks some. The repertoire consists of 250,000 to 300,000 clones, with about 88% occurring once and the leading ten covering around 13%. Sequencing was done on a sample of peripheral blood. The receptors stem from a woman in her seventies with COVID-19, enrolled during active disease.

This CDR3 reads CASSARGTGLDTEAFF. CDR3 nucleotide sequence: TGTGCCAGCAGCGCCAGGGGGACAGGGTTAGACACTGAAGCTTTCTTT. J is TRBJ1-1 and V is TRBV9; 9 bases fit TRBD1. V trimming: 3 bases; J trimming: 3 bases; junction bases outside the gene matches: 9. This CDR3 is built from 16 residues. Per the germline V gene, CDR1 is SGDLS and CDR2 is YYNGEE.

The rearrangement uses TRBV3-1 (or the pseudogene TRBV3-2) and TRBJ2-7; TRBD2 matches 11 bases. V was clipped by 1 base and J by 6 bases; unmatched bases: 2. The CDR3 runs 14 residues. CDR1 is LGHDT and CDR2 is YNNKEL in the germline V gene (reference sequence). The CDR3 region is CASSQGGTSGEQYF. The CDR3 bases are TGTGCCAGCAGCCAAGGTGGGACTAGCGGCGAGCAGTACTTC.

The V and J genes are TRBV7-3 and TRBJ2-5, with D perhaps TRBD2 (5 bases). Per germline, CDR1 SGHTA and CDR2 FQGTGA. The CDR3 spans 13 residues. The V end was cut by 8 bases, the J end by 8 bases, with 18 bases between. The CDR3 bases are TGTGCCAGCCTAAAGGAGGTTGGGGAAACCCAGTACTTC. Encoded protein: CASLKEVGETQYF. The whole variable domain, remainder taken from reference TRBV7-3 and TRBJ2-5, is GAGVSQTPSNKVTEKGKYVELRCDPISGHTALYWYRQSLGQGPEFLIYFQGTGAADDSGLPNDRFFAVRPEGSVSTLKIQRTERGDSAVYLCASLKEVGETQYFGPGTRLLVL.

This chain joins TRBV29-1 and TRBJ1-5, with a tentative D call TRBD1 (6 bases). The germline gives CDR1 SQVTM, CDR2 ANQGSEA. The V end was cut by 8 bases, the J end by 4 bases, with 15 bases between. CDR3 length: 13 residues. The CDR3 is CSHYPTGNQPQHF. Here the CDR3 DNA reads TGCAGCCATTACCCAACAGGGAATCAGCCCCAGCATTTT.

J is TRBJ1-5 and V is TRBV12-3 or TRBV12-4; D may be TRBD1 (6 bases). V shed 3 bases and J shed 4 bases, with 7 bases lying between them. The CDR3 contains 13 residues. The CDR3 is CASSLDRNQPQHF. CDR3 DNA: TGTGCCAGCAGTTTGGACAGAAATCAGCCCCAGCATTTT.

The chain couples TRBV6-5 to TRBJ2-7; tentative D call: TRBD2 (6 bases). CDR1 MNHEY and CDR2 SVGAGI come from the germline V gene. This CDR3 contains 14 residues. The ends were cut back, 5 bases at V and 3 bases at J, with 14 bases in the middle. CDR3: CASSPPGSNYEQYF. The DNA of the CDR3 is TGTGCCAGCAGTCCCCCCGGGAGTAACTACGAGCAGTACTTC.

J is TRBJ2-2 and V is TRBV28; D remains unclear. The germline CDR1 and CDR2 sequences are MDHEN and SYDVKM. The CDR3 runs 13 residues. The V end was cut by 5 bases, the J end by 7 bases, with 11 bases between. The CDR3 DNA follows: TGTGCCAGCAGTCCGCCCCGTAGCGGGGAGCTGTTTTTT. Protein: CASSPPRSGELFF.

V gene TRBV6-6 combines with J gene TRBJ2-7; 9 nucleotides agree with TRBD1. Trimming removed 7 bases from V and 5 bases from J; junction bases left unmatched: 9. The germline gives CDR1 MNHNY, CDR2 SVGAGI (reference sequence). The CDR3 runs 14 residues. In DNA form, the CDR3 reads TGTGCCAGCAACCCACAGGGGGCAAACGACGAGCAGTACTTC. Translated, it gives CASNPQGANDEQYF.

Here the CDR3 reads CASSLRSGLAGRETQYF. DNA of the CDR3: TGTGCCAGCAGTTTAAGGTCGGGACTAGCGGGTCGAGAGACCCAGTACTTC. This chain uses TRBV27 with TRBJ2-5, with TRBD2 matching 12 bases. CDR3 length: 17 residues. V was clipped by 2 bases and J by 4 bases; unmatched bases: 8. From germline, CDR1 is MNHEY and CDR2 SMNVEV (reference sequence).

Only one count was recorded for this clone. The V gene is TRBV11-2, the J gene TRBJ2-2, with D possibly TRBD1 on 5 matching bases. Germline CDR1 SGHAT, CDR2 FQNNGV. The CDR3 consists of 13 residues. Trimming pared 5 bases from V and 4 bases from J, leaving 8 bases between. CDR3 DNA sequence: TGTGCCAGCAGCCTCGACAGCACCGGGGAGCTGTTTTTT. Translation: CASSLDSTGELFF.

The V gene is TRBV7-9, the J gene TRBJ1-2; D call uncertain. The ends were cut back, 2 bases at V and 3 bases at J, with 10 bases in the middle. Looked up from germline, CDR1 is SEHNR and CDR2 is FQNEAQ (reference sequence). This CDR3 spans 14 amino acids. For the CDR3, the DNA is TGTGCCAGCAGCTTACACACCCTCGACTATGGCTACACCTTC. Amino acids: CASSLHTLDYGYTF.

The sample holds a few counts of this clone. This sequence joins TRBV10-3 and TRBJ2-2, with D maybe TRBD1 (6 bases). The V end lost 7 bases, the J end lost 1 base, and 10 bases lay between the germline ends. Germline CDR1 and CDR2: ENHRY and SYGVKD. The CDR3 length is 14 residues. CDR3 DNA sequence: TGTGCCATCAACGGACAGCAGAACACCGGGGAGCTGTTTTTT. Translated, it gives CAINGQQNTGELFF.

A word on this clone: This same CDR3 is encoded by further DNA sequences in the sample. V is TRBV18 and J is TRBJ2-7, with 12 bases aligning to TRBD1. J was trimmed by 4 bases and V by 3 bases; bases with no gene match: 4. The CDR3 runs 15 residues. The germline V gene encodes CDR1 KGHSH and CDR2 LQKENI. The CDR3 loop is CASSPPGQGAYEQYF. CDR3 coding DNA: TGTGCCAGCTCACCTCCGGGACAGGGGGCATACGAGCAGTACTTC.

This chain links TRBV7-2 with TRBJ2-3; D is undetermined. The CDR3 spans 11 residues. CDR1 and CDR2 (germline): SGHTA, FQGNSA. The V gene lost 5 bases and the J gene lost 5 bases, with 5 bases spanning the gap. CDR3 sequence (DNA): TGTGCCAGCAGCCAGTTAGATACGCAGTATTTT. This sequence encodes CASSQLDTQYF.

The chain has TRBV5-3 and TRBJ1-4, with a possible D match to TRBD1 (5 bases). TRBV5-3 is reported as an ORF; its role is uncertain. V was pared by 8 bases and J by 4 bases, with 18 bases between. This CDR3 has 15 amino acids. In DNA, the CDR3 is TGTGCCAGTCCCCGGCCGACAGACAATAATGAAAAACTGTTTTTT. Amino acids: CASPRPTDNNEKLFF.

The J gene is TRBJ1-5, the V gene TRBV29-1; TRBD1 is a possible D gene (5 bases). V lost 1 base, J lost 11 bases, and 15 bases lay in between. From germline, CDR1 is SQVTM and CDR2 ANQGSEA. This CDR3 contains 13 residues. This CDR3 reads CSVEALSGGAQHF. The CDR3 DNA is TGCAGCGTTGAAGCCCTGTCTGGGGGGGCCCAGCATTTT.

CDR3 in amino acids: CASGTPGQGSSEQFF. CDR3 bases: TGTGCTAGTGGTACTCCGGGACAGGGGTCGAGCGAGCAGTTCTTC. This chain uses TRBV12-5 with TRBJ2-1, with TRBD1 matching 10 bases. V gave up 5 bases and J gave up 10 bases; unmatched junction bases: 11. Germline CDR1 LGHNT, CDR2 FRNRAP. This CDR3 contains 15 residues.

This chain links TRBV20-1 with TRBJ1-1; 7 bases fit TRBD1. From germline, CDR1 is DFQATT and CDR2 SNEGSKA (reference sequence). V was pared by 6 bases and J by 11 bases, with 9 bases of the junction left unmatched. CDR3 length: 11 amino acids. CDR3 nucleotide sequence: TGCAGTGCCACGGAGGGGGCTGGGGCTTTCTTT. Amino acids: CSATEGAGAFF.

The gene calls are TRBV4-1 and TRBJ2-3; D is uncertain. The length of the CDR3 is 13 residues. The V gene lost 4 bases and the J gene lost 1 base, with 6 bases spanning the gap. From germline, CDR1 is MGHRA and CDR2 YSYEKL. The CDR3 nucleotides are TGCGCCAGCAGCCCCCCTGGCACAGATACGCAGTATTTT. Its translation: CASSPPGTDTQYF.

CDR3 nucleotide sequence: TGCGCCAGCAGTGGACTTAGCACAGATACGCAGTATTTT. This codes for CASSGLSTDTQYF. The chain joins TRBV10-1 to TRBJ2-3; D remains unclear. Germline V CDR1 and CDR2: WNHNN, SYGVQD (reference sequence). V was trimmed by 4 bases and J by 0 bases, leaving 5 bases between them. The CDR3 is made up of 13 amino acids.

The chain recombines TRBV2 with TRBJ1-4, with TRBD1 matching over 8 bases. V lost 9 bases and J lost 0; bases outside the gene matches: 0. The length of the CDR3 is 13 residues. CDR1 and CDR2 (germline): SNHLY, FYNNEI. CDR3 protein: CARQGATNEKLFF. The CDR3 coding sequence is TGTGCCAGACAGGGGGCAACTAATGAAAAACTGTTTTTT.

V and J are TRBV10-3 and TRBJ2-3; D remains unclear. V lost 0 bases to trimming and J lost 5 bases, with 6 bases between them. This CDR3 region has 13 residues. The germline V gene encodes CDR1 ENHRY and CDR2 SYGVKD. The CDR3 DNA reads TGTGCCATCAGTGAGTCCGCGGAAGATACGCAGTATTTT. This gives the protein CAISESAEDTQYF.

This clone was counted once. The chain couples TRBV4-1 to TRBJ2-1, with 8 nucleotides matching TRBD1. The ends lost 2 bases at V and 15 bases at J; junction bases unmatched: 9. Germline CDR1 and CDR2: MGHRA and YSYEKL. This CDR3 has 13 residues. CDR3 region: CASSQPAGGSRFF. The CDR3 DNA reads as TGCGCCAGCAGCCAACCCGCAGGGGGCAGTAGGTTCTTC.

The CDR3 nucleotides are TGTGCCAGCAGCTCCAACAGGGTTTCAGCTTTCTTT. Protein: CASSSNRVSAFF. The chain has TRBV6-5 and TRBJ1-1; the D gene is possibly TRBD1 (6 bases). The CDR3 totals 12 residues. The germline V gene has CDR1 MNHEY and CDR2 SVGAGI. Trimming pared 6 bases from V and 10 bases from J, leaving 15 bases between.

This sequence joins TRBV28 and TRBJ2-4; 7 bases agree with TRBD1. CDR1 and CDR2 from the germline V gene are MDHEN and SYDVKM. J gave up 0 bases and V 4 bases, and 12 bases lay outside the gene matches. This CDR3 spans 18 amino acids. CDR3 sequence reads: CASSSTGFSSKAKNIQYF. For the CDR3, the DNA is TGTGCCAGCAGTTCGACAGGGTTCTCCTCCAAAGCCAAAAACATTCAGTACTTC.